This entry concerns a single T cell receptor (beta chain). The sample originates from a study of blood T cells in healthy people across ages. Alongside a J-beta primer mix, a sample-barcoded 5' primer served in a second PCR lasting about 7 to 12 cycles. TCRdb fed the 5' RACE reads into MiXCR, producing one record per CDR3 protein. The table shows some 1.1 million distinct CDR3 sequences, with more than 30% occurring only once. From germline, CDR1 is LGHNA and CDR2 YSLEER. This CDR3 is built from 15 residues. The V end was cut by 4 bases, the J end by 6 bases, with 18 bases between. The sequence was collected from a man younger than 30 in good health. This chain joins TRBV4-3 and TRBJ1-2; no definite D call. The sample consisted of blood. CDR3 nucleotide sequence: TGCGCCAGCAGCCCCATAGGTCGGGCGGACCATGGCTACACCTTC. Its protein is CASSPIGRADHGYTF.